This is a list of T cell receptor beta chains from one sample in a study of a mutant IDH1 vaccine in newly diagnosed glioma. No antigen is known for these receptors. Here immunoSEQ multiplex PCR was the method, and the copy in TCRdb shows in-frame clones only, minus some. The sample shows about 25,000 clones, about 77% of them seen only once. Sequenced here: PBMCs, sampled from a glioma patient whose treatment included an IDH1 peptide vaccine. The receptors here all came from a man aged 40-50 years with glioma. CDR3s include the opening cysteine and the closing phenylalanine or tryptophan. The order of the fields is J gene, clone size, V gene, D gene, CDR3 protein, CDR3 DNA. D genes are given only for firm matches. A row's size may be missing; if present it is once, few, many or a size class.

J: TRBJ2-5
size: NA
V: TRBV5-1
D: NA
CDR3: CASSRSRQGGGETQYF
DNA: TGCGCCAGCAGCCGGTCGAGACAGGGCGGGGGGGAGACCCAGTACTTC

J: TRBJ1-6
size: NA
V: TRBV4-1
D: TRBD1
CDR3: CASSQVPGQGSPLHF
DNA: TGCGCCAGCAGCCAAGTTCCGGGACAGGGGTCACCCCTCCACTTT

J: TRBJ2-3
size: NA
V: TRBV10-1
D: NA
CDR3: CASSESIGAGSDTQYF
DNA: TGCGCCAGCAGTGAGTCGATAGGTGCGGGATCAGATACGCAGTATTTT

J: TRBJ2-3
size: NA
V: TRBV6-1
D: NA
CDR3: CASRGTDTSTDTQYF
DNA: TGTGCCAGCAGGGGGACGGACACTAGCACAGATACGCAGTATTTT

J: TRBJ2-1
size: NA
V: TRBV11-2
D: TRBD2
CDR3: CASSLPGTSGGNEQFF
DNA: TGTGCCAGCAGCTTACCCGGGACTAGCGGGGGCAATGAGCAGTTCTTC

J: TRBJ1-3
size: NA
V: TRBV14
D: NA
CDR3: CASSQDLNGNTIYF
DNA: TGTGCCAGCAGCCAAGATCTTAACGGAAACACCATATATTTT

J: TRBJ1-4
size: NA
V: TRBV18
D: TRBD1
CDR3: CASSLDRGNEKLFF
DNA: TGTGCCAGCTCACTGGACAGGGGGAATGAAAAACTGTTTTTT

J: TRBJ2-7
size: NA
V: TRBV5-6
D: NA
CDR3: CASSFSAQSSYEQYF
DNA: TGTGCCAGCAGCTTCTCGGCCCAGAGCTCCTACGAGCAGTACTTC

J: TRBJ2-2
size: few
V: TRBV14
D: NA
CDR3: CASSPVGVTGELFF
DNA: TGTGCCAGCAGCCCTGTCGGTGTCACCGGGGAGCTGTTTTTT

J: TRBJ2-3
size: few
V: TRBV6-1
D: TRBD2
CDR3: CASSEGLARSTDTQYF
DNA: TGTGCCAGCAGTGAGGGACTAGCGAGAAGCACAGATACGCAGTATTTT

J: TRBJ1-2
size: NA
V: TRBV7-2
D: NA
CDR3: CASSLALGAGYTF
DNA: TGTGCCAGCAGCTTAGCTTTGGGGGCGGGCTACACCTTC

J: TRBJ2-2
size: few
V: TRBV30
D: NA
CDR3: CAWRPGVNTGELFF
DNA: TGTGCCTGGAGGCCGGGGGTCAACACCGGGGAGCTGTTTTTT

J: TRBJ1-1
size: NA
V: TRBV19
D: NA
CDR3: CASSTPRGLMDTEAFF
DNA: TGTGCCAGTAGTACCCCCAGGGGCTTGATGGACACTGAAGCTTTCTTT

J: TRBJ2-3
size: NA
V: TRBV19
D: NA
CDR3: CASRLAEGADTQYF
DNA: TGTGCCAGTAGATTAGCGGAGGGGGCAGATACGCAGTATTTT

J: TRBJ1-1
size: NA
V: TRBV12-5
D: NA
CDR3: CASGPASDEGAFF
DNA: TGTGCTAGTGGACCCGCCTCGGACGAGGGAGCTTTCTTT

J: TRBJ2-1
size: NA
V: TRBV19
D: NA
CDR3: CASNRDSNGNEQFF
DNA: TGTGCCAGTAACCGGGACTCAAATGGCAATGAGCAGTTCTTC

J: TRBJ1-3
size: NA
V: TRBV15
D: NA
CDR3: CATSRQGPGNTIYF
DNA: TGTGCCACCAGCAGGCAGGGCCCTGGAAACACCATATATTTT

J: TRBJ1-4
size: NA
V: TRBV25-1
D: NA
CDR3: CASSEQYARPTNEKLFF
DNA: TGTGCCAGCAGTGAACAATATGCTAGGCCAACTAATGAAAAACTGTTTTTT

J: TRBJ1-1
size: few
V: TRBV29-1
D: NA
CDR3: CSVAPGVDTEAFF
DNA: TGCAGCGTAGCTCCGGGGGTAGACACTGAAGCTTTCTTT

J: TRBJ2-1
size: once
V: TRBV7-8
D: NA
CDR3: CASSWEGVYNEQFF
DNA: TGTGCCAGCAGTTGGGAAGGGGTTTACAATGAGCAGTTCTTC

J: TRBJ2-3
size: NA
V: TRBV7-8
D: NA
CDR3: CASYPLSRVSSTDTQYF
DNA: TGTGCCAGCTATCCTCTATCCCGGGTCTCTAGCACAGATACGCAGTATTTT

J: TRBJ2-3
size: NA
V: TRBV5-1
D: TRBD2
CDR3: CASSLSGSSDTQYF
DNA: TGCGCCAGCAGCCTCAGCGGGAGTTCAGATACGCAGTATTTT